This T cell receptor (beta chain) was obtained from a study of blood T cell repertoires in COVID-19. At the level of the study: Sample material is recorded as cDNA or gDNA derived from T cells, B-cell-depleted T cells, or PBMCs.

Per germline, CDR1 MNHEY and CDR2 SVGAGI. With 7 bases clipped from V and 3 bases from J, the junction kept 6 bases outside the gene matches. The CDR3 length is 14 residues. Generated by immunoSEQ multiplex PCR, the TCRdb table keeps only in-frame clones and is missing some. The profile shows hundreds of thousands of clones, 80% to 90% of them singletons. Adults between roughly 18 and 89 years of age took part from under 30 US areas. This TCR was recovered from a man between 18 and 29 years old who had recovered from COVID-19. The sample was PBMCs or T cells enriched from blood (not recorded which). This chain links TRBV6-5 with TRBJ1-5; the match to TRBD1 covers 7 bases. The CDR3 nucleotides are TGTGCCAGCAAGACAGGGAGGATCAATCAGCCCCAGCATTTT. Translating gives CASKTGRINQPQHF.